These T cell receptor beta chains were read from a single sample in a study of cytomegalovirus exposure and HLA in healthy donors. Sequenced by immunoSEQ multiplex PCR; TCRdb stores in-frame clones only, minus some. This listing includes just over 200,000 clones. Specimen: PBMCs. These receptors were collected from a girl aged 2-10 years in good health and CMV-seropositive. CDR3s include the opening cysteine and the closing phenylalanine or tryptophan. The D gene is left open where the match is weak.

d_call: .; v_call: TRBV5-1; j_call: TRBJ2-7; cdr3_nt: TGCGCCAGCAGCAGTCAACAGCATGGCTCCTACGAGCAGTACTTC; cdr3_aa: CASSSQQHGSYEQYF
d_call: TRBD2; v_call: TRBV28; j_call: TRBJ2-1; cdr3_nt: TGTGCCAGCAGTTTGCTAGCGGGGAATGAGCAGTTCTTC; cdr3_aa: CASSLLAGNEQFF
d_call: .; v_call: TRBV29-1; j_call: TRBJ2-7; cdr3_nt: TGCAGCGTTAGACAGGGAGGAGGCGAGCAGTACTTC; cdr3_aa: CSVRQGGGEQYF
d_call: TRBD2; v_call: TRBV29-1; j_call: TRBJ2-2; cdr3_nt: TGCAGCGTTGTTTTCATCGGGAGGACCGGGGAGCTGTTTTTT; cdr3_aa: CSVVFIGRTGELFF
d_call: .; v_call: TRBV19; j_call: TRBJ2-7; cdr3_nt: TGTGCCAGTAGTGAGCCTACCGGGACACGAATCTACGAGCAGTACTTC; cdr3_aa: CASSEPTGTRIYEQYF
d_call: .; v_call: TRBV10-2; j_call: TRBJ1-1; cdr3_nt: TGCGCCAGCAGTCGAGACAGGAGCTTGAACACTGAAGCTTTCTTT; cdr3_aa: CASSRDRSLNTEAFF
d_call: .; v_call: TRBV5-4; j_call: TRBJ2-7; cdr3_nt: TGTGCCAGCAGCTTGGGGAGGGCCGGATACTACGAGCAGTACTTC; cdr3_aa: CASSLGRAGYYEQYF
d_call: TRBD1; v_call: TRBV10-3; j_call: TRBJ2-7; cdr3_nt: TGTGCCATCAGTGTTGGGACAGGGGTCGACGAGCAGTACTTC; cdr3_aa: CAISVGTGVDEQYF
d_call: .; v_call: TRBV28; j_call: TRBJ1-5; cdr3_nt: TGTGCCACCGAGAGCGGGGTCAATCAGCCCCAGCATTTT; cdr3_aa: CATESGVNQPQHF
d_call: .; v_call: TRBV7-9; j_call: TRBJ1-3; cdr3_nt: TGTGCCAGCAGCTCAGGGGCCGAGGGAAACACCATATATTTT; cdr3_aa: CASSSGAEGNTIYF
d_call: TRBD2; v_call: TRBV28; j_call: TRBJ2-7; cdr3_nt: TGTGCCAGCAGTTTCCCGCCCGGGACTATCGTTTACTTC; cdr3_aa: CASSFPPGTIVYF
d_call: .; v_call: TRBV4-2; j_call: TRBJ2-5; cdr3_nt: TGTGCCAGCAGCCAAGAGTGGACTTTAAAAGAGACCCAGTACTTC; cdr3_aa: CASSQEWTLKETQYF
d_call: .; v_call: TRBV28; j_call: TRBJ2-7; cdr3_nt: TGTGCCAGCAGCCCCCCGGCGGGAAGGGAGCAGTACTTC; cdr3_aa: CASSPPAGREQYF
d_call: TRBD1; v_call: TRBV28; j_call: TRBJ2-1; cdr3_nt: TGTGCCAGCAGTTTAGTCGGGACAGGGGGAGGTCCCCGTTACAATGAGCAGTTCTTC; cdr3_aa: CASSLVGTGGGPRYNEQFF
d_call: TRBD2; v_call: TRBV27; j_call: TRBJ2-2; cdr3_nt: TGTGCCAGCAGGCTAGCGGGAGGGACCGGGGAGCTGTTTTTT; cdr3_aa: CASRLAGGTGELFF
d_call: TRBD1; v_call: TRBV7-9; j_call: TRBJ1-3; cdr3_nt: TGTGCCAGCAGCCCTCCCTCCGGGACAGGGGTATACACCATATATTTT; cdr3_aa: CASSPPSGTGVYTIYF
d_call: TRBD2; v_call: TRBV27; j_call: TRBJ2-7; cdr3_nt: TGTGCCAGCAGTCTCCAGACTAGCGGGAGCGAGCAGTACTTC; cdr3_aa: CASSLQTSGSEQYF
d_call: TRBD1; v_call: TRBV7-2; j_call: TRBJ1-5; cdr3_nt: TGTGCCAGCAGCTGGGACAGGGGGACTAATCAGCCCCAGCATTTT; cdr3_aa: CASSWDRGTNQPQHF
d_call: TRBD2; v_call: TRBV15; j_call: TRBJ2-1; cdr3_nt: TGTGCCACCAGCAGCCCTGCTGAGAGTAGCGGGAATGAGCAGTTCTTC; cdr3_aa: CATSSPAESSGNEQFF
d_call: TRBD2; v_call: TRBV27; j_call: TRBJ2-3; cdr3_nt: TGTGCCAGCAGTTTAATAGACAGGACTAGCGGGAGGGAGACGCAGTATTTT; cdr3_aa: CASSLIDRTSGRETQYF
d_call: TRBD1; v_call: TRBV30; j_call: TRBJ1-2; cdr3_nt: TGTGCCTGGGGGACAGAAGGCTACACCTTC; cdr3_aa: CAWGTEGYTF